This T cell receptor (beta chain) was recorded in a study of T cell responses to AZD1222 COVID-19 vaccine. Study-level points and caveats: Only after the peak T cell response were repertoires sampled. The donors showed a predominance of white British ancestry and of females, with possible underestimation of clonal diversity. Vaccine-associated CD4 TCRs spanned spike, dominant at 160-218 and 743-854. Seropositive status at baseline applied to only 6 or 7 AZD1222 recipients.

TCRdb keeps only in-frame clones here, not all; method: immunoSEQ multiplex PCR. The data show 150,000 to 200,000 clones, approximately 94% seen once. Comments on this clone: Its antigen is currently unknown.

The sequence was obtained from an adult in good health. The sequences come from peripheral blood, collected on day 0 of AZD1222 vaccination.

CDR3 amino acids: CASNQGSLVHEQFF. CDR3 DNA: TGTGCCAGTAATCAGGGATCCTTAGTCCATGAGCAGTTCTTC. The chain joins TRBV19 to TRBJ2-1; possibly TRBD1 for D (5 bases). V shed 7 bases and J shed 8 bases, with 18 bases lying between them. The CDR3 has 14 amino acids. The V gene's germline CDR1 is LNHDA and CDR2 SQIVND (reference sequence).